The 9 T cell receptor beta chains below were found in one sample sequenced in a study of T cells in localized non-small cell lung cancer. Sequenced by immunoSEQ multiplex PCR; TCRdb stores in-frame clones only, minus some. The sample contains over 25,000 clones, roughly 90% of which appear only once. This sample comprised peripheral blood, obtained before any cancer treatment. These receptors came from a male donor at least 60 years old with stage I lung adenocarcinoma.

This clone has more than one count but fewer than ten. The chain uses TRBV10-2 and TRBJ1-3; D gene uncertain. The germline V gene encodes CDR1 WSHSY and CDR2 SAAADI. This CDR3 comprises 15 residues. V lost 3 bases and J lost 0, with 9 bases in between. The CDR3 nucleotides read TGCGCCAGCAGTGACCCGACGGGCTCTGGAAACACCATATATTTT. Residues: CASSDPTGSGNTIYF.

The chain's CDR3 is CASRSAEGGSYEQYF. DNA for the CDR3: TGTGCCAGCAGGTCCGCGGAGGGAGGCTCCTACGAGCAGTACTTC. The chain joins TRBV6-1 to TRBJ2-7, with D tentatively TRBD2 (6 bases). CDR1 and CDR2 from the germline V gene are MNHNS and SASEGT. There are 15 residues in the CDR3. V was trimmed by 6 bases and J by 0 bases, leaving 15 bases between them.

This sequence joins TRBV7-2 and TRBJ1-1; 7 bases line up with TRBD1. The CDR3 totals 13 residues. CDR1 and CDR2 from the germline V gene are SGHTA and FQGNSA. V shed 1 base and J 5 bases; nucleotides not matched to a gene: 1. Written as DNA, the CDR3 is TGTGCCAGCAGCTTAGGGACAGGAACTGAAGCTTTCTTT. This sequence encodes CASSLGTGTEAFF.

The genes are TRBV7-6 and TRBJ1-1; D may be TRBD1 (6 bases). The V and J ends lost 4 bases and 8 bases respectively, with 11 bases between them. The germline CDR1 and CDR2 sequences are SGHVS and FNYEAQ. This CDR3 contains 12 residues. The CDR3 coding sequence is TGTGCCAGCAGCTCCATTACAGGGGAAGCTTTCTTT. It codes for CASSSITGEAFF.

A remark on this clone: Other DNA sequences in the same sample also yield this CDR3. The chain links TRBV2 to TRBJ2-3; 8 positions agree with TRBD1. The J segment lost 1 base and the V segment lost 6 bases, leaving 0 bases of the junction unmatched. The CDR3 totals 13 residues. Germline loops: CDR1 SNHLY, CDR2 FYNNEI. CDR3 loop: CASRGQGTDTQYF. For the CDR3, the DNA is TGTGCCAGCAGGGGACAGGGCACAGATACGCAGTATTTT.

As DNA, the CDR3 is TGTGCCAGCCGTCGCCAGGCGAACACTGAAGCTTTCTTT. Amino acid sequence: CASRRQANTEAFF. V is TRBV7-2 and J is TRBJ1-1, with D unresolved. CDR3 size: 13 residues. Trimming removed 8 bases from V and 1 base from J, with 11 bases in between. Germline assignment: CDR1 SGHTA and CDR2 FQGNSA.

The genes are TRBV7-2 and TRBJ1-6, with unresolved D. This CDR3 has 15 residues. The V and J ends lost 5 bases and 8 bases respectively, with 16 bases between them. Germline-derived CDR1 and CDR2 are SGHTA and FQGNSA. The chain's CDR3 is CASSLDTAGYSPLHF. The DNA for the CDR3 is TGTGCCAGCAGCCTCGACACGGCCGGGTATTCACCCCTCCACTTT.

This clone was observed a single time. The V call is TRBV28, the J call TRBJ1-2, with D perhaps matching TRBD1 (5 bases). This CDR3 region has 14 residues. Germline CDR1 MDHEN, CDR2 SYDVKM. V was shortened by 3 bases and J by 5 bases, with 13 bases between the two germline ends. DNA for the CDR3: TGTGCCAGCAGTTTTGCCCCGGGGGGATATGGCTACACCTTC. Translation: CASSFAPGGYGYTF.

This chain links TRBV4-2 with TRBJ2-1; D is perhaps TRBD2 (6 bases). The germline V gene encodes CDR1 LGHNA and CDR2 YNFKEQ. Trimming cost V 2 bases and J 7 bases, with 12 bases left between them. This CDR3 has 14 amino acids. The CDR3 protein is CASSQPWEDNEQFF. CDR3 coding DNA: TGTGCCAGCAGCCAACCTTGGGAGGATAATGAGCAGTTCTTC.